A selection of T cell receptor beta chains follows, all from one sample in a study of human T cells and chemical hapten exposure. TCRdb re-called the RACE reads with MiXCR, one entry per CDR3 protein. The table has 350,000 to 400,000 distinct CDR3 sequences, around 6% seen once. Sequencing was performed on whole blood, taken in connection with sensitization to the hapten diphenylcyclopropenone (DPC). These receptors originate from a woman aged 18 to 35 with alopecia areata. Some clones in this sample may be carry-over from other donors' samples. The CDR3 runs from the conserved cysteine through the conserved F or W. Each record gives: V gene, clone size, J gene, D gene, CDR3 protein, CDR3 DNA. The D gene is left open where the match is weak. Clone size is given for some rows only: seen once, a few or many times, or a class if the clone is expanded.

TRBV20-1	NA	TRBJ1-3	NA	CSATQATGNTIYF	TGCAGTGCTACACAGGCGACTGGAAACACCATATATTTT
TRBV4-1	many	TRBJ2-7	NA	CASSQDFYRAYEQYF	TGCGCCAGCAGCCAAGATTTCTACAGGGCCTACGAGCAGTACTTC
TRBV5-1	NA	TRBJ2-7	TRBD2	CASSFYLSSGGTYEQYF	TGCGCCAGCAGCTTTTACTTGTCTAGCGGGGGTACCTACGAGCAGTACTTC
TRBV28	many	TRBJ1-1	TRBD1	CASRQKGQGDEAFF	TGTGCCAGCAGGCAAAAGGGACAGGGAGATGAAGCTTTCTTT
TRBV25-1	few	TRBJ2-5	NA	CASSDGGNQETQYF	TGTGCCAGCAGTGACGGAGGGAACCAAGAGACCCAGTACTTC
TRBV6-2/TRBV6-3	many	TRBJ1-6	NA	CASRPGTDRFAPLHF	TGTGCCAGCAGACCCGGGACCGACCGGTTTGCACCCCTCCACTTT
TRBV5-1	many	TRBJ1-1	NA	CASSFGQPQPAFF	TGCGCCAGCAGCTTCGGACAGCCCCAACCAGCTTTCTTT
TRBV12-3/TRBV12-4	few	TRBJ2-1	NA	CASSPLAAPSYNEQFF	TGTGCCAGCAGTCCGTTAGCGGCGCCCTCCTACAATGAGCAGTTCTTC
TRBV11-1	many	TRBJ1-1	NA	CASSPGSFGTEAFF	TGTGCCAGCAGCCCCGGTAGCTTCGGTACTGAAGCTTTCTTT
TRBV7-3	NA	TRBJ2-3	TRBD2	CASSRGGGKSNTQYF	TGTGCCAGCAGCCGGGGCGGGGGAAAGTCTAATACGCAGTATTTT
TRBV4-3	few	TRBJ2-5	TRBD1	CASSQDYGQAQETQYF	TGCGCCAGCAGCCAAGATTATGGACAGGCCCAAGAGACCCAGTACTTC
TRBV5-1	many	TRBJ1-1	NA	CASSFNSGSTEAFF	TGCGCCAGCAGCTTTAATTCAGGGAGCACTGAAGCTTTCTTT
TRBV28	NA	TRBJ2-7	TRBD2	CASSPWTSGPYEQYF	TGTGCCAGCAGTCCGTGGACTAGCGGTCCCTACGAGCAGTACTTC
TRBV5-4	few	TRBJ1-5	NA	CASSYQGQPQHF	TGTGCCAGCAGCTATCAGGGCCAGCCCCAGCATTTT
TRBV2	NA	TRBJ2-3	NA	CASMGIRGPTDTQYF	TGTGCCAGCATGGGGATAAGGGGACCCACAGATACGCAGTATTTT
TRBV2	few	TRBJ1-5	NA	CASTLRGEYSNQPQHF	TGTGCCAGCACCCTACGGGGGGAGTATAGCAATCAGCCCCAGCATTTT
TRBV4-3	NA	TRBJ2-2	TRBD1	CASSQGTGRGTSNTGELFF	TGCGCCAGCAGCCAAGGGACAGGGAGAGGTACTTCGAACACCGGGGAGCTGTTTTTT
TRBV9	many	TRBJ1-3	NA	CASSPQDPGSGNTIYF	TGTGCCAGCAGCCCACAAGACCCGGGCTCTGGAAACACCATATATTTT
TRBV9	NA	TRBJ2-3	NA	CASSVAGRIFTDTQYF	TGTGCCAGCAGCGTAGCCGGCAGGATATTCACAGATACGCAGTATTTT
TRBV7-8	few	TRBJ1-2	NA	CASSLASSGLGYGYTF	TGTGCCAGCAGCTTAGCCTCCTCCGGGCTCGGCTATGGCTACACCTTC
TRBV6-5	few	TRBJ2-7	NA	CASSYGSPYEQYF	TGTGCCAGCAGTTACGGCAGCCCCTACGAGCAGTACTTC
TRBV18	few	TRBJ1-2	NA	CASSLTDDYGYTF	TGTGCCAGCTCACTTACGGATGACTATGGCTACACCTTC
TRBV29-1	NA	TRBJ1-6	TRBD1	CSVRDRGSPLHF	TGCAGCGTGAGGGACAGGGGTTCACCCCTCCACTTT
TRBV6-2/TRBV6-3	NA	TRBJ2-5	NA	CASSSTGWGRRETQYF	TGTGCCAGCAGTTCCACAGGGTGGGGAAGACGAGAGACCCAGTACTTC